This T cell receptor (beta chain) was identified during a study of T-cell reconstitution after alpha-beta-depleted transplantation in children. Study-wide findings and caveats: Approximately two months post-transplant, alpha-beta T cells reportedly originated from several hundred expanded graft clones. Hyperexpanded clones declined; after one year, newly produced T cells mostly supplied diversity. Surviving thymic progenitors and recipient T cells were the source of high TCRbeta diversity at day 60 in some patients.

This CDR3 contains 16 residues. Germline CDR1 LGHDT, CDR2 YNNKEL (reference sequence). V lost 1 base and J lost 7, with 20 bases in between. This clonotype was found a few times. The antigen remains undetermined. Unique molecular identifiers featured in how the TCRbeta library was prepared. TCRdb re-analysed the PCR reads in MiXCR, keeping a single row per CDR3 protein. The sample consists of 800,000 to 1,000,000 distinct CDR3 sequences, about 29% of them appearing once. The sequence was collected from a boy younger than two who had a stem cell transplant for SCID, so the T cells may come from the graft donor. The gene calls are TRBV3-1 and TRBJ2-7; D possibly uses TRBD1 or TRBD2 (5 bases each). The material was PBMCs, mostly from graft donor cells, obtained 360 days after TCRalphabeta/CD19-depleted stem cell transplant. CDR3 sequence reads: CASSQAPGTYSKEQYF. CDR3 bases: TGTGCCAGCAGCCAAGCCCCGGGGACGTACTCCAAAGAGCAGTACTTC.